Below, 21 T cell receptor beta chains from the same sample are listed, as sequenced in a study of human T cells and chemical hapten exposure. Sample time point: patch test 1, 2 weeks after DPC sensitization. The treatment is: therapeutic diphenylcyclopropenone sensitization with weekly scalp DPC. TCRdb reprocessed the RACE reads via MiXCR and lists one record per CDR3 protein. The sample lists just under 350,000 distinct CDR3 sequences, around 7% seen once, with less than 10% in the top ten. Sequenced material: whole blood, taken in connection with sensitization to the hapten diphenylcyclopropenone (DPC). All receptors come from a woman aged 18-35 years with alopecia areata. Some clones in this sample may be carry-over from other donors' samples.

This clonotype was detected ten times or more. This sequence joins TRBV3-1 and TRBJ2-5, with 12 bases lining up with TRBD2. The ends lost 4 bases at V and 7 bases at J; junction bases unmatched: 7. Germline V lookup: CDR1 LGHDT, CDR2 YNNKEL (reference sequence). The CDR3 consists of 15 residues. The CDR3 nucleotides are TGTGCCAGCAGCCCGACTAGCGGGGGCCAGACGACCCAGTACTTC. Translating it yields CASSPTSGGQTTQYF.

V gene TRBV27 combines with J gene TRBJ1-4; D gene ambiguous. Germline CDR1 and CDR2: MNHEY and SMNVEV (reference sequence). The CDR3 runs to 15 residues. V lost 6 bases and J lost 4, with 15 bases in between. The CDR3 nucleotides are TGTGCCAGCAGCATTAGACGGACCGATAATGAAAAACTGTTTTTT. Amino acid sequence: CASSIRRTDNEKLFF.

This rearrangement joins TRBV25-1 to TRBJ1-5; D ambiguous. The germline V gene has CDR1 MGHDK and CDR2 SYGVNS. The CDR3 covers 13 residues. With 11 bases removed from V and 7 bases from J, the gap between germline ends came to 18 bases. CDR3 bases: TGTGCCCTTAAAGGGCCGGTTAGGCAGCCCCAGCATTTT. It encodes CALKGPVRQPQHF.

This clonotype has just a few counts. J is TRBJ1-5 and V is TRBV7-9, with D tentatively TRBD1 (6 bases). CDR3 length: 15 amino acids. Trimming shortened V by 1 base and J by 7 bases, and 14 bases separated the two germline ends. Looked up from germline, CDR1 is SEHNR and CDR2 is FQNEAQ (reference sequence). CDR3 nucleotides: TGTGCCAGCAGCTTAGGTCCTGGGGGCGACCAGCCCCAGCATTTT. This encodes CASSLGPGGDQPQHF. The full variable domain, rest sourced from reference TRBV7-9 and TRBJ1-5, is DTGVSQNPRHKITKRGQNVTFRCDPISEHNRLYWYRQTLGQGPEFLTYFQNEAQLEKSRLLSDRFSAERPKGSFSTLEIQRTEQGDSAMYLCASSLGPGGDQPQHFGDGTRLSIL.

The rearrangement uses TRBV5-4 and TRBJ2-5; the D gene is possibly TRBD1 (6 bases). The CDR3 spans 14 residues. The ends were cut back, 3 bases at V and 1 base at J, with 10 bases in the middle. The germline V gene has CDR1 SGHNT and CDR2 YYREEE (reference sequence). The chain's CDR3 is CASSSGHLQETQYF. CDR3 DNA: TGTGCCAGCAGCTCGGGACACCTCCAAGAGACCCAGTACTTC.

This clonotype was detected a few times. DNA of the CDR3: TGTGCCAGCAGTCGGACAGGGATAGGAACTGAAGCTTTCTTT. Amino acids: CASSRTGIGTEAFF. V and J are TRBV6-1 and TRBJ1-1, with 8 bases aligning to TRBD1. CDR1 is MNHNS and CDR2 is SASEGT in the germline V gene. This CDR3 comprises 14 residues. V gave up 5 bases and J gave up 5 bases; unmatched junction bases: 7.

This clonotype came up many times. CDR3 DNA sequence: TGTGCCAGCAGCTTAGAGCTGTATCCTTTACGGGCTGAAGCTTTCTTT. Amino acid sequence: CASSLELYPLRAEAFF. The chain has TRBV7-2 and TRBJ1-1; D remains ambiguous. V shed 1 base and J shed 6 bases, with 18 bases lying between them. Per germline, CDR1 SGHTA and CDR2 FQGNSA. The CDR3 sequence is 16 residues long.

The chain uses TRBV12-3 or TRBV12-4 and TRBJ1-2; 8 positions match TRBD1. The CDR3 totals 13 residues. V shed 6 bases, J shed 3 bases, and the junction held 3 bases outside the gene matches. The CDR3 DNA is TGTGCCAGCAGACTGACAGGGGACTATGGCTACACCTTC. Amino acids: CASRLTGDYGYTF.

This clonotype was observed at least ten times. The V gene is TRBV5-1, the J gene TRBJ1-2, with 7 bases identical to TRBD1. V was clipped by 3 bases and J by 4 bases; unmatched bases: 6. The V gene's germline CDR1 is SGHRS and CDR2 YFSETQ. This CDR3 contains 14 residues. The CDR3 DNA reads TGCGCCAGCAGCTCCCAGGGGGAGAGCTATGGCTACACCTTC. It translates to CASSSQGESYGYTF.

This clonotype was detected ten times or more. The chain combines TRBV6-5 with TRBJ1-2, with a tentative D call TRBD1 (6 bases). The CDR3 covers 15 residues. Trimming removed 5 bases at V and 1 base at J, with 14 bases between. Looked up from germline, CDR1 is MNHEY and CDR2 is SVGAGI. DNA of the CDR3: TGTGCCAGCAGTCTGCAGGGGCGGTTTAACTATGGCTACACCTTC. Protein sequence: CASSLQGRFNYGYTF.

This clonotype occurred a few times. This chain connects TRBV6-5 to TRBJ2-3; 7 bases match TRBD2. Germline CDR1 reads MNHEY; CDR2 reads SVGAGI. V lost 6 bases and J lost 4; bases outside the gene matches: 4. The CDR3 spans 13 residues. CDR3 coding DNA: TGTGCCAGCAGGGGGGGGGTGGCAGATACGCAGTATTTT. It encodes CASRGGVADTQYF.

This clonotype was detected ten times or more. The V and J genes are TRBV7-9 and TRBJ2-3; D perhaps matches TRBD1 (6 bases). The CDR3 loop spans 12 amino acids. V was clipped by 5 bases and J by 7 bases, with 10 bases between them. CDR1 is SEHNR, CDR2 FQNEAQ, per germline (reference sequence). This CDR3 reads CASSRTDYTQYF. DNA of the CDR3: TGTGCCAGCAGCCGGACAGATTATACGCAGTATTTT. The full variable domain, completed using reference TRBV7-9 and TRBJ2-3, is DTGVSQNPRHKITKRGQNVTFRCDPISEHNRLYWYRQTLGQGPEFLTYFQNEAQLEKSRLLSDRFSAERPKGSFSTLEIQRTEQGDSAMYLCASSRTDYTQYFGPGTRLTVL.

The chain joins TRBV7-9 to TRBJ2-7, with 9 bases matching TRBD1. Germline trimming cut 4 bases from V and 3 bases from J; bases unmatched to any gene: 4. This CDR3 has 14 residues. CDR1 and CDR2 (germline): SEHNR, FQNEAQ (reference sequence). The CDR3 reads CASSSRQGVYEQYF. CDR3 coding DNA: TGTGCCAGCAGCTCCCGACAGGGGGTCTACGAGCAGTACTTC.

This clonotype was detected a few times. The rearrangement uses TRBV6-2 or TRBV6-3 and TRBJ2-2; no firm D call. Per germline, CDR1 MNHEY and CDR2 SVGEGT. CDR3 length: 15 amino acids. V was shortened by 0 bases and J by 1 base, with 6 bases between the two germline ends. The DNA for the CDR3 is TGTGCCAGCAGTTACTCGACGGTGAACACCGGGGAGCTGTTTTTT. This sequence encodes CASSYSTVNTGELFF.

This clonotype has more than one count but fewer than ten. The chain joins TRBV4-3 to TRBJ1-2, with a weak D call TRBD1 (5 bases). The length of the CDR3 is 15 residues. Trimming pared 5 bases from V and 4 bases from J, leaving 17 bases between. Per the germline V gene, CDR1 is LGHNA and CDR2 is YSLEER. The CDR3 sequence: CASSGGRTASYGYTF. The DNA for the CDR3 is TGCGCCAGCAGCGGGGGGAGGACCGCGTCCTATGGCTACACCTTC.

The CDR3 DNA is TGTGCCAGCAGGGGACTGGGGGGTGACAATGAGCAGTTCTTC. Translation: CASRGLGGDNEQFF. The gene calls are TRBV2 and TRBJ2-1; possibly TRBD2 for D (6 bases). Trimming pared 6 bases from V and 5 bases from J, leaving 14 bases between. This CDR3 contains 14 residues. Germline V gives CDR1 SNHLY, CDR2 FYNNEI.

This sequence joins TRBV12-3 or TRBV12-4 and TRBJ2-7; either TRBD1 or TRBD2 may fit D (5 bases each). The CDR3 totals 13 residues. Trimming took 6 bases from V and 7 from J, leaving 16 bases between them. As DNA, the CDR3 is TGTGCCAGCAGGAGGGACGGAACTTTTGAGCAGTACTTC. Protein sequence: CASRRDGTFEQYF.

The chain uses TRBV7-8 and TRBJ1-4; 7 nucleotides line up with TRBD1. CDR1 is SGHVS and CDR2 is FQNEAQ in the germline V gene. The CDR3 runs to 15 residues. Trimming took 5 bases from V and 6 from J; bases not matched to a gene: 9. For the CDR3, the DNA is TGTGCCAGCAGCAGGCGACAGGGCGCAGATGAAAAACTGTTTTTT. Its protein is CASSRRQGADEKLFF.

This clonotype was seen a handful of times. The chain carries TRBV28 and TRBJ2-6, with D maybe TRBD1 (6 bases). Germline V gene data show CDR1 as MDHEN and CDR2 as SYDVKM. This CDR3 contains 14 residues. With 9 bases removed from V and 0 bases from J, the gap between germline ends came to 9 bases. CDR3 loop: CASDRSSGANVLTF. The CDR3 DNA follows: TGTGCCAGTGACAGGAGCTCTGGGGCCAACGTCCTGACTTTC. The whole variable domain, remainder taken from reference TRBV28 and TRBJ2-6, is DVKVTQSSRYLVKRTGEKVFLECVQDMDHENMFWYRQDPGLGLRLIYFSYDVKMKEKGDIPEGYSVSREKKERFSLILESASTNQTSMYLCASDRSSGANVLTFGAGSRLTVL.

The sample holds many counts of this clonotype. V and J are TRBV6-2 or TRBV6-3 and TRBJ2-2; 12 nucleotides line up with TRBD1. The CDR3 runs to 14 residues. Germline V gene sequence: CDR1 MNHEY, CDR2 SVGEGT. J was trimmed by 7 bases and V by 5 bases; bases with no gene match: 2. CDR3 sequence: CASSGTGGSGELFF. CDR3 in DNA: TGTGCCAGCAGTGGGACAGGGGGCAGCGGGGAGCTGTTTTTT.

The chain recombines TRBV6-6 with TRBJ2-7; 12 bases align to TRBD1. Germline values: CDR1 MNHNY, CDR2 SVGAGI (reference sequence). Trimming at V came to 6 bases and at J to 7 bases, leaving 10 bases not matched to a gene. This CDR3 has 15 residues. CDR3 protein: CASSSLGTGGGEQYF. As DNA, the CDR3 is TGTGCCAGCAGCTCGTTAGGGACAGGGGGCGGAGAGCAGTACTTC.